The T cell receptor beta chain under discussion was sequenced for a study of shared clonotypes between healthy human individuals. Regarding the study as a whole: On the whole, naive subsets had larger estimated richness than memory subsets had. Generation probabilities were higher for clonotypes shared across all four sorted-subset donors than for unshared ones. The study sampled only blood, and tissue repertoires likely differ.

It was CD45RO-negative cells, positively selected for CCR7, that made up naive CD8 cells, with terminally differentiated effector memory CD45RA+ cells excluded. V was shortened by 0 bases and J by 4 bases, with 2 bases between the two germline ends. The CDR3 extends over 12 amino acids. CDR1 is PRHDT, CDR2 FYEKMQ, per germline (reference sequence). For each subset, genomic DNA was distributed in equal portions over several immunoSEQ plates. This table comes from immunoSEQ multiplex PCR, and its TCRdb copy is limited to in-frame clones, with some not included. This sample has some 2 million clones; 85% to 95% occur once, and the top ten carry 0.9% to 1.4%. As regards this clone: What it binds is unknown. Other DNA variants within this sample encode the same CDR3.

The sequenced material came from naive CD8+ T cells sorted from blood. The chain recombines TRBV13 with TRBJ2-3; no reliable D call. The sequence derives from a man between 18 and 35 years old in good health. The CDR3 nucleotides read TGTGCCAGCAGCTTAGGATCAGATACGCAGTATTTT. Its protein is CASSLGSDTQYF. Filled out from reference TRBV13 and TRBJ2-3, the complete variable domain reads AAGVIQSPRHLIKEKRETATLKCYPIPRHDTVYWYQQGPGQDPQFLISFYEKMQSDKGSIPDRFSAQQFSDYHSELNMSSLELGDSALYFCASSLGSDTQYFGPGTRLTVL.